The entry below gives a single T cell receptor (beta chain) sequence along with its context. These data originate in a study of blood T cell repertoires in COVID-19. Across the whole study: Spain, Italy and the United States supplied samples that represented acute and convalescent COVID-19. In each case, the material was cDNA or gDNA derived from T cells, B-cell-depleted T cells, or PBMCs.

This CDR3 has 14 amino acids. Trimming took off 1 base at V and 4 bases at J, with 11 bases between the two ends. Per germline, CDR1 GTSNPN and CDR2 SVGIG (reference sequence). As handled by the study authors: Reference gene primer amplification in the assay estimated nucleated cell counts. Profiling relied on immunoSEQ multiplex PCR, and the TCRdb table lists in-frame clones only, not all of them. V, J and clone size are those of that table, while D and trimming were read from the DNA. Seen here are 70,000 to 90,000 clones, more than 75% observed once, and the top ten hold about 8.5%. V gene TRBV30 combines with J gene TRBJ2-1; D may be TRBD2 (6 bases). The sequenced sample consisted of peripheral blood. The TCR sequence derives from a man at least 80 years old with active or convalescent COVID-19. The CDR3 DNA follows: TGTGCCTGGAGTGGGTTAGCGGAGTACAATGAGCAGTTCTTC. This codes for CAWSGLAEYNEQFF.